A selection of T cell receptor beta chains follows, all from one sample in a study of cytotoxic CD8 clonotypes in ibrutinib-treated CLL. Using immunoSEQ multiplex PCR, the repertoire was profiled, and TCRdb retains in-frame clones only, with some absent. The profile shows approximately 300,000 clones, almost 80% of them singletons. Sample: PBMCs, taken before ibrutinib treatment. These receptors were collected from a human donor with chronic lymphocytic leukemia. Both conserved end residues are part of each CDR3. The D gene is left open where the match is weak. Clone size, where shown, is once, few, many, or a class for clones that have expanded.

d_gene	j_gene	abundance	v_gene	CDR3nt	CDR3aa
.	TRBJ2-3	.	TRBV9	TGTGCCAGCAGCGTGGGCGGGAATCGAGATACGCAGTATTTT	CASSVGGNRDTQYF
TRBD1	TRBJ2-7	.	TRBV27	TGTGCCAGCAGTGGAACCGGGACAGGGTACGACGAGCAGTACTTC	CASSGTGTGYDEQYF
.	TRBJ1-1	.	TRBV7-8	TGTGCCAGCAGCTTAAGTTCAACCGGGAACACTGAAGCTTTCTTT	CASSLSSTGNTEAFF
TRBD2	TRBJ2-1	few	TRBV7-2	TGTGCCAGCAGCTTACAGACTAGCGCCTACAATGAGCAGTTCTTC	CASSLQTSAYNEQFF
.	TRBJ1-1	.	TRBV19	TGTGCCAGTAGTGCCAGGGGACCGAGCACTGAAGCTTTCTTT	CASSARGPSTEAFF
.	TRBJ1-3	.	TRBV15	TGTGCCACCAGCAGAGATCCCAGGGGTTCTGGAAACACCATATATTTT	CATSRDPRGSGNTIYF
.	TRBJ2-2	.	TRBV6-4	TGTGCCAGCAGTACGGGGTTCACCACCGGGGAGCTGTTTTTT	CASSTGFTTGELFF
TRBD1	TRBJ2-7	.	TRBV6-1	TGTGCCAGCAGTGTCCGGGACAGTTCCTACGAGCAGTACTTC	CASSVRDSSYEQYF
.	TRBJ1-4	.	TRBV4-3	TGCGCCAGCAGCCAAGAAGGGGTTGATCTTAGAAGCGGAAAACTGTTTTTT	CASSQEGVDLRSGKLFF
.	TRBJ2-7	few	TRBV11-2	TGTGCCAGCAGCCGGACCTACGAGCAGTACTTC	CASSRTYEQYF
.	TRBJ2-1	.	TRBV6-5	TGTGCCAGCAGTTACGACCCGGCGGGTGAGCAGTTCTTC	CASSYDPAGEQFF
.	TRBJ2-2	few	TRBV5-1	TGCGCCAGCAGCTCGCAGCTCACCGGGGAGCTGTTTTTT	CASSSQLTGELFF
.	TRBJ1-1	.	TRBV11-3	TGTGCCAGCAGCTTAGGCCTAGGACTGATGAACACTGAAGCTTTCTTT	CASSLGLGLMNTEAFF
.	TRBJ2-3	.	TRBV15	TGTGCCACCAGCCTCGGAACCTACACAGATACGCAGTATTTT	CATSLGTYTDTQYF
.	TRBJ2-5	.	TRBV9	TGTGCCAGCAGCGTAGTGGGGGTGGCAGGAGAGACCCAGTACTTC	CASSVVGVAGETQYF